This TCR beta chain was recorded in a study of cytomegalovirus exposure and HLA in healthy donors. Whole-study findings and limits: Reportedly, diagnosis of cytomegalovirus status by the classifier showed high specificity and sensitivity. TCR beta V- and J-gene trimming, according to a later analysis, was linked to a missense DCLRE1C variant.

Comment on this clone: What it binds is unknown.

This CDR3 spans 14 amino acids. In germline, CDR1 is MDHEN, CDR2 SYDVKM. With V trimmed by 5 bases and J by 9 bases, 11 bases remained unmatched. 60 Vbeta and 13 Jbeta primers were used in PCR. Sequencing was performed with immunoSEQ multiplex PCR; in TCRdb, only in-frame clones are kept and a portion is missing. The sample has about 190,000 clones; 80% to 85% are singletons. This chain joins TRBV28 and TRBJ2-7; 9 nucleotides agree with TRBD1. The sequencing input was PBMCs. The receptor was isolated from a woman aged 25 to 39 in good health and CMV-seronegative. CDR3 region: CASSPSGTGRTQYF. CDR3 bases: TGTGCCAGCAGTCCCTCCGGGACAGGGCGTACGCAGTACTTC. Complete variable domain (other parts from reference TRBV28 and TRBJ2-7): DVKVTQSSRYLVKRTGEKVFLECVQDMDHENMFWYRQDPGLGLRLIYFSYDVKMKEKGDIPEGYSVSREKKERFSLILESASTNQTSMYLCASSPSGTGRTQYFGPGTRLTVT.